This is a list of T cell receptor beta chains from one sample in a study of cytomegalovirus exposure and HLA in healthy donors. Here immunoSEQ multiplex PCR was the method, and the copy in TCRdb shows in-frame clones only, minus some. The sample gives approximately 88,000 clones, 75% to 85% of which show up once; 2% to 2.5% is in the top ten. Material for sequencing was PBMCs. These receptors all stem from a man between 18 and 29 years old in good health and CMV-seronegative. The CDR3 runs from the conserved cysteine through the conserved F or W. The D gene is left open where the match is weak. Clone size, where shown, is once, few, many, or a class for clones that have expanded.

clone_size: .
cdr3_length: 15
v_call: TRBV5-6
j_call: TRBJ1-4
d_call: .
cdr3_aa: CASSTGLEDNEKLFF
cdr3_nt: TGTGCCAGCAGCACCGGACTGGAAGATAATGAAAAACTGTTTTTT

clone_size: .
cdr3_length: 13
v_call: TRBV19
j_call: TRBJ2-4
d_call: TRBD1
cdr3_aa: CASNPTGNDIQYF
cdr3_nt: TGTGCCAGTAACCCGACAGGGAATGACATTCAGTACTTC

clone_size: .
cdr3_length: 14
v_call: TRBV10-3
j_call: TRBJ1-2
d_call: .
cdr3_aa: CAISGMGGSNGYTF
cdr3_nt: TGTGCCATCAGTGGGATGGGGGGGTCGAATGGCTACACCTTC

clone_size: .
cdr3_length: 15
v_call: TRBV18
j_call: TRBJ1-2
d_call: .
cdr3_aa: CASSPVPDYNYGYTF
cdr3_nt: TGTGCCAGCTCACCGGTCCCGGACTATAACTATGGCTACACCTTC

clone_size: few
cdr3_length: 19
v_call: TRBV12-5
j_call: TRBJ1-4
d_call: TRBD1
cdr3_aa: CASGLGRAGTGATNEKLFF
cdr3_nt: TGTGCTAGTGGTTTGGGCCGGGCCGGGACAGGCGCAACTAATGAAAAACTGTTTTTT

clone_size: .
cdr3_length: 14
v_call: TRBV6-5
j_call: TRBJ1-1
d_call: TRBD1
cdr3_aa: CASSEKRGQTEAFF
cdr3_nt: TGTGCCAGCAGTGAAAAGAGGGGACAGACTGAAGCTTTCTTT

clone_size: few
cdr3_length: 15
v_call: TRBV6-1
j_call: TRBJ1-3
d_call: TRBD1
cdr3_aa: CASSAGQGYGNTIYF
cdr3_nt: TGTGCCAGCAGTGCGGGACAGGGATATGGAAACACCATATATTTT

clone_size: .
cdr3_length: 15
v_call: TRBV28
j_call: TRBJ1-3
d_call: .
cdr3_aa: CASSPTGDSGNTIYF
cdr3_nt: TGTGCCAGCAGTCCGACAGGAGACTCTGGAAACACCATATATTTT

clone_size: .
cdr3_length: 15
v_call: TRBV6-4
j_call: TRBJ2-3
d_call: TRBD2
cdr3_aa: CASSDSSGGTDTQYF
cdr3_nt: TGTGCCAGCAGTGACAGTAGCGGGGGCACAGATACGCAGTATTTT

clone_size: .
cdr3_length: 15
v_call: TRBV11-1
j_call: TRBJ1-6
d_call: .
cdr3_aa: CASSTQGQGNSPLHF
cdr3_nt: TGTGCCAGCAGCACACAGGGCCAGGGAAATTCACCCCTCCACTTT

clone_size: .
cdr3_length: 12
v_call: TRBV7-9
j_call: TRBJ2-3
d_call: .
cdr3_aa: CASSLALDTQYF
cdr3_nt: TGTGCCAGCAGCTTAGCCCTAGATACGCAGTATTTT

clone_size: .
cdr3_length: 14
v_call: TRBV19
j_call: TRBJ1-1
d_call: .
cdr3_aa: CASSIKRANTEAFF
cdr3_nt: TGTGCCAGTAGTATCAAGAGGGCGAACACTGAAGCTTTCTTT

clone_size: .
cdr3_length: 16
v_call: TRBV5-4
j_call: TRBJ2-1
d_call: TRBD2
cdr3_aa: CASSFNPPAGGNEQFF
cdr3_nt: TGTGCCAGCAGCTTCAACCCCCCAGCGGGGGGCAATGAGCAGTTCTTC

clone_size: .
cdr3_length: 16
v_call: TRBV10-1
j_call: TRBJ2-7
d_call: TRBD2
cdr3_aa: CASSDPGTSAPYEQYF
cdr3_nt: TGCGCCAGCAGTGACCCCGGCACTAGCGCGCCCTACGAGCAGTACTTC

clone_size: .
cdr3_length: 13
v_call: TRBV25-1
j_call: TRBJ1-2
d_call: TRBD1
cdr3_aa: CASSLHQGVGYTF
cdr3_nt: TGTGCCAGCAGTCTCCATCAGGGGGTAGGCTACACCTTC

clone_size: .
cdr3_length: 15
v_call: TRBV5-8
j_call: TRBJ1-5
d_call: TRBD1
cdr3_aa: CASSFSGTGDQPQHF
cdr3_nt: TGTGCCAGCAGCTTTTCCGGGACAGGGGATCAGCCCCAGCATTTT

clone_size: .
cdr3_length: 16
v_call: TRBV5-1
j_call: TRBJ2-1
d_call: TRBD2
cdr3_aa: CASSLFPAGAHNEQFF
cdr3_nt: TGCGCCAGCAGCTTGTTCCCAGCGGGGGCTCACAATGAGCAGTTCTTC

clone_size: .
cdr3_length: 15
v_call: TRBV6-1
j_call: TRBJ2-2
d_call: .
cdr3_aa: CASSEQGVATGELFF
cdr3_nt: TGTGCCAGCAGTGAGCAAGGGGTGGCGACCGGGGAGCTGTTTTTT

clone_size: .
cdr3_length: 14
v_call: TRBV7-2
j_call: TRBJ1-5
d_call: .
cdr3_aa: CASSPGLGPRPQHF
cdr3_nt: TGTGCCAGCAGCCCCGGACTCGGCCCTAGGCCCCAGCATTTT

clone_size: .
cdr3_length: 13
v_call: TRBV6-5
j_call: TRBJ1-1
d_call: .
cdr3_aa: CASSAQEGTEAFF
cdr3_nt: TGTGCCAGCAGTGCTCAGGAGGGGACTGAAGCTTTCTTT

clone_size: .
cdr3_length: 13
v_call: TRBV2
j_call: TRBJ2-5
d_call: .
cdr3_aa: CASSDSELETQYF
cdr3_nt: TGTGCCAGCAGTGATTCCGAGTTAGAGACCCAGTACTTC

clone_size: .
cdr3_length: 12
v_call: TRBV6-5
j_call: TRBJ2-1
d_call: .
cdr3_aa: CASSSTADEQFF
cdr3_nt: TGTGCCAGCAGTTCGACCGCGGATGAGCAGTTCTTC

clone_size: .
cdr3_length: 13
v_call: TRBV6-4
j_call: TRBJ2-7
d_call: TRBD1
cdr3_aa: CASARDRGYEQYF
cdr3_nt: TGTGCCAGCGCCCGGGACAGGGGTTACGAGCAGTACTTC

clone_size: .
cdr3_length: 14
v_call: TRBV9
j_call: TRBJ1-1
d_call: TRBD1
cdr3_aa: CASSEGTANTEAFF
cdr3_nt: TGTGCCAGCAGCGAAGGGACAGCGAACACTGAAGCTTTCTTT

clone_size: .
cdr3_length: 14
v_call: TRBV6-1
j_call: TRBJ2-7
d_call: .
cdr3_aa: CASSEWTETYEQYF
cdr3_nt: TGTGCCAGCAGTGAATGGACAGAAACCTACGAGCAGTACTTC

clone_size: .
cdr3_length: 10
v_call: TRBV28
j_call: TRBJ2-7
d_call: .
cdr3_aa: CASSLNEQYF
cdr3_nt: TGTGCCAGCAGTCTTAACGAGCAGTACTTC

clone_size: .
cdr3_length: 15
v_call: TRBV9
j_call: TRBJ2-7
d_call: .
cdr3_aa: CASSPRRDSREEQYF
cdr3_nt: TGTGCCAGCAGCCCCCGCCGGGACTCTCGTGAAGAGCAGTACTTC

clone_size: once
cdr3_length: 17
v_call: TRBV5-4
j_call: TRBJ2-1
d_call: TRBD2
cdr3_aa: CASSLGGPSGYTNEQFF
cdr3_nt: TGTGCCAGCAGCTTGGGAGGTCCTAGCGGGTATACCAATGAGCAGTTCTTC

clone_size: .
cdr3_length: 13
v_call: TRBV7-9
j_call: TRBJ2-5
d_call: .
cdr3_aa: CASSANGRETLYF
cdr3_nt: TGTGCCAGCAGCGCAAATGGGCGAGAGACCCTGTACTTC

clone_size: .
cdr3_length: 14
v_call: TRBV6-5
j_call: TRBJ1-2
d_call: .
cdr3_aa: CASTKKTPANGYTF
cdr3_nt: TGTGCCAGCACCAAAAAGACACCCGCTAATGGCTACACCTTC

clone_size: .
cdr3_length: 15
v_call: TRBV6-1
j_call: TRBJ2-7
d_call: TRBD1
cdr3_aa: CASIEGQGPPYEQYF
cdr3_nt: TGTGCCAGCATTGAGGGACAGGGGCCCCCCTACGAGCAGTACTTC

clone_size: .
cdr3_length: 15
v_call: TRBV5-1
j_call: TRBJ2-5
d_call: TRBD1
cdr3_aa: CASSLSSGGQETQYF
cdr3_nt: TGCGCCAGCAGCTTGAGTTCAGGGGGACAAGAGACCCAGTACTTC

clone_size: .
cdr3_length: 13
v_call: TRBV13
j_call: TRBJ1-2
d_call: .
cdr3_aa: CASTWGPNYGYTF
cdr3_nt: TGTGCCAGCACCTGGGGCCCTAACTATGGCTACACCTTC

clone_size: .
cdr3_length: 16
v_call: TRBV9
j_call: TRBJ1-4
d_call: .
cdr3_aa: CASSGGDGTTNEKLFF
cdr3_nt: TGTGCCAGCAGCGGGGGGGACGGAACAACTAATGAAAAACTGTTTTTT

clone_size: .
cdr3_length: 16
v_call: TRBV12-5
j_call: TRBJ1-6
d_call: TRBD1
cdr3_aa: CASGLVGGRVGSPLHF
cdr3_nt: TGTGCTAGTGGTTTGGTAGGGGGCAGGGTGGGTTCACCCCTCCACTTT

clone_size: .
cdr3_length: 16
v_call: TRBV13
j_call: TRBJ2-7
d_call: TRBD1
cdr3_aa: CASSYRVTGVQVEQYF
cdr3_nt: TGTGCCAGCAGCTATAGGGTGACAGGGGTGCAGGTCGAGCAGTACTTC

clone_size: .
cdr3_length: 13
v_call: TRBV7-9
j_call: TRBJ1-1
d_call: TRBD1
cdr3_aa: CASSSDRIIEAFF
cdr3_nt: TGTGCCAGCAGCTCGGACAGGATCATTGAAGCTTTCTTT

clone_size: .
cdr3_length: 14
v_call: TRBV5-1
j_call: TRBJ2-4
d_call: .
cdr3_aa: CASSVGGGQNIQYF
cdr3_nt: TGCGCCAGCAGCGTGGGGGGGGGCCAAAACATTCAGTACTTC

clone_size: .
cdr3_length: 16
v_call: TRBV28
j_call: TRBJ1-4
d_call: .
cdr3_aa: CASSATAFTTNEKLFF
cdr3_nt: TGTGCCAGCAGTGCCACAGCCTTTACAACTAATGAAAAACTGTTTTTT

clone_size: .
cdr3_length: 15
v_call: TRBV2
j_call: TRBJ1-5
d_call: .
cdr3_aa: CASSPPRTDSLPQHF
cdr3_nt: TGTGCCAGCAGTCCGCCGCGGACCGACAGTTTACCCCAGCATTTT

clone_size: .
cdr3_length: 14
v_call: TRBV19
j_call: TRBJ2-1
d_call: .
cdr3_aa: CASRYQGGYNEQFF
cdr3_nt: TGTGCCAGTAGATATCAGGGAGGATACAATGAGCAGTTCTTC